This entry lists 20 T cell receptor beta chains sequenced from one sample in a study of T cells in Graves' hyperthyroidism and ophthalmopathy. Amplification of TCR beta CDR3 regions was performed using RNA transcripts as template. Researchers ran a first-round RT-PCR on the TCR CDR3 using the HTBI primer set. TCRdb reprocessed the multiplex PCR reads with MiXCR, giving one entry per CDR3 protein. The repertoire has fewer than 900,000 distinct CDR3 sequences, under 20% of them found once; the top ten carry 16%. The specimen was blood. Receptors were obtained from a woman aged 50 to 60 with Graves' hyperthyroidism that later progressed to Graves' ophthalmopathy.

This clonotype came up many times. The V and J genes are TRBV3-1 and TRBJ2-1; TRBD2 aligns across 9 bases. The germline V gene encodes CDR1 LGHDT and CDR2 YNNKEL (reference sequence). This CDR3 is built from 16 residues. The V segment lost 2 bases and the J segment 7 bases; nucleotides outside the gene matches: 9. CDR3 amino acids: CASSQRLRGGFNEQFF. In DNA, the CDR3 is TGTGCCAGCAGCCAAAGACTGCGGGGGGGGTTTAATGAGCAGTTCTTC.

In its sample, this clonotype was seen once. The CDR3 DNA follows: TGTGCCAGCAGTTTAGGACAGGAACACACAGATACGCAGTATTTT. This gives the protein CASSLGQEHTDTQYF. V usage is TRBV6-2 or TRBV6-3 and J usage is TRBJ2-3; TRBD1 agrees at 7 bases. Germline assignment: CDR1 MNHEY and CDR2 SVGEGT. This CDR3 contains 15 residues. V lost 4 bases to trimming and J lost 2 bases; unmatched junction nucleotides: 6.

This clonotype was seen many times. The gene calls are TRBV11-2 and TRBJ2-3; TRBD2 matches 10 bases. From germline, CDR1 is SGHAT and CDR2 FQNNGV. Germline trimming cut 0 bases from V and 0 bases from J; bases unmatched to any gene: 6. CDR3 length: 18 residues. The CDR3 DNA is TGTGCCAGCAGCTTAGATACGGGACTAGCGCCTAGCACAGATACGCAGTATTTT. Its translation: CASSLDTGLAPSTDTQYF.

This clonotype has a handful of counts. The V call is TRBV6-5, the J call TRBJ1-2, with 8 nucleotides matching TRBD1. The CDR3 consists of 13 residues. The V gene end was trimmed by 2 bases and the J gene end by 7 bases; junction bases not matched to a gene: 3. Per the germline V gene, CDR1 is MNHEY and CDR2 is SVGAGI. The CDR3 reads CASSYDRGTGYTF. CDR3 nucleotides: TGTGCCAGCAGTTACGACAGGGGAACTGGCTACACCTTC.

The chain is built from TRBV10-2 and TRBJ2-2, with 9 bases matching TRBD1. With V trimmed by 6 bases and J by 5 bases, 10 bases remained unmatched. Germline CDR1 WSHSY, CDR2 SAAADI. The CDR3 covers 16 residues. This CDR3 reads CASRVFGTGKTGELFF. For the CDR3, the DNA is TGCGCCAGCAGGGTATTCGGGACAGGGAAAACCGGGGAGCTGTTTTTT.

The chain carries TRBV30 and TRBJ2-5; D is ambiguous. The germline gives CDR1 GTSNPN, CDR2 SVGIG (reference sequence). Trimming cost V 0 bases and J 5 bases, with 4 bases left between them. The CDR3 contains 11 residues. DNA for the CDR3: TGTGCCTGGAGTGTGGCGGAGACCCAGTACTTC. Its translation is CAWSVAETQYF. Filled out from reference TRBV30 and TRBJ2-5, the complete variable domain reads SQTIHQWPATLVQPVGSPLSLECTVEGTSNPNLYWYRQAAGRGLQLLFYSVGIGQISSEVPQNLSASRPQDRQFILSSKKLLLSDSGFYLCAWSVAETQYFGPGTRLLVL.

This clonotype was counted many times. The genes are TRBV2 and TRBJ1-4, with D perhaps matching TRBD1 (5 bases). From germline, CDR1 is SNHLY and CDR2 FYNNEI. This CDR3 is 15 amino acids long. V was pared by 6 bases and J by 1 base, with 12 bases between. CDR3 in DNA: TGTGCCAGCAGGGGGCCAGGAGGAACTAATGAAAAACTGTTTTTT. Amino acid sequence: CASRGPGGTNEKLFF.

CDR3 in amino acids: CSARNDGGGGAGNTIYF. In DNA form, the CDR3 reads TGCAGTGCTAGAAATGACGGGGGTGGAGGGGCTGGAAACACCATATATTTT. The chain employs TRBV20-1 and TRBJ1-3; a weak D match, TRBD1 (5 bases). The V gene's germline CDR1 is DFQATT and CDR2 SNEGSKA (reference sequence). V lost 2 bases to trimming and J lost 2 bases, with 19 bases between them. CDR3 length equals 17 residues.

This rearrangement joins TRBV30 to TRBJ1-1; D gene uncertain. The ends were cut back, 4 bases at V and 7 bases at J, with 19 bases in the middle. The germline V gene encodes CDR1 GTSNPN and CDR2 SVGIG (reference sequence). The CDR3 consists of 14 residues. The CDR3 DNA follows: TGTGCCTGGACATTAACATCGCGGGTTAATGAAGCTTTCTTT. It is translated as CAWTLTSRVNEAFF.

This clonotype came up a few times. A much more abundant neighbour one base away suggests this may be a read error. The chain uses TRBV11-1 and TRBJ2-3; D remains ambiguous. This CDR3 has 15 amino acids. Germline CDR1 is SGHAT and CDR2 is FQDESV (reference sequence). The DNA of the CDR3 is TGTGTCAGCAGCCAGACCGTTGTAAGTGCAGATACGCAGTATTTT. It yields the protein CVSSQTVVSADTQYF.

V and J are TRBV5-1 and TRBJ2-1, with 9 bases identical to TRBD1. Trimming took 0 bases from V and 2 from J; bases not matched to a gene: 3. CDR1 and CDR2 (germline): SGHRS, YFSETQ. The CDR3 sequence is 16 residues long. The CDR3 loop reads CASSLEYRGPYNEQFF. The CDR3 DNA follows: TGCGCCAGCAGCTTGGAGTACAGGGGGCCCTACAATGAGCAGTTCTTC.

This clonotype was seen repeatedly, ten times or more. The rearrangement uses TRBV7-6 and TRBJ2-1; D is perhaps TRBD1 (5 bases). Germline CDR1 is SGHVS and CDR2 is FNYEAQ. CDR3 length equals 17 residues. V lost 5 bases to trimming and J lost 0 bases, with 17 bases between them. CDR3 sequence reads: CASSIWGQLSSYNEQFF. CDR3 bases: TGTGCCAGCAGCATATGGGGCCAATTGAGCTCCTACAATGAGCAGTTCTTC. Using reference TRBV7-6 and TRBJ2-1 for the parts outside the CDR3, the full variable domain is GAGVSQSPRYKVTKRGQDVALRCDPISGHVSLYWYRQALGQGPEFLTYFNYEAQQDKSGLPNDRFSAERPEGSISTLTIQRTEQRDSAMYRCASSIWGQLSSYNEQFFGPGTRLTVL.

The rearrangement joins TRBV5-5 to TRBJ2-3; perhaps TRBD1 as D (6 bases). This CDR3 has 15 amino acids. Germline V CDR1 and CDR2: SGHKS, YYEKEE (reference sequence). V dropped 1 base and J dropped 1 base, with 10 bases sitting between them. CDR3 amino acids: CASSLWGLGTDTQYF. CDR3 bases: TGTGCCAGCAGCTTGTGGGGGCTTGGCACAGATACGCAGTATTTT.

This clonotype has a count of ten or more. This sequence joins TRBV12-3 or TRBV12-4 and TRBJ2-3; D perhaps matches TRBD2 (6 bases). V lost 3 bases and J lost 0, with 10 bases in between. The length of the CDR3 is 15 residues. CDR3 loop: CASSLGGISTDTQYF. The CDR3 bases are TGTGCCAGCAGTTTGGGGGGAATTAGCACAGATACGCAGTATTTT.

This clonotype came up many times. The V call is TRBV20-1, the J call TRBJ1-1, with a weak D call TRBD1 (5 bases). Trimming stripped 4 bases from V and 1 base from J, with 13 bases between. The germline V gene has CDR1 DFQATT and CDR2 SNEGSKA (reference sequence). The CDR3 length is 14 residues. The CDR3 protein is CSATQGEGNTEAFF. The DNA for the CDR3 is TGCAGTGCTACGCAGGGTGAGGGGAACACTGAAGCTTTCTTT.

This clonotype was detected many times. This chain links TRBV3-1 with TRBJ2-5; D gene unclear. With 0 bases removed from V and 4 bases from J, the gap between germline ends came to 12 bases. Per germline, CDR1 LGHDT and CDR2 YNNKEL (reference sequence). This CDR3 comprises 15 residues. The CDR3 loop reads CASSQDYHHRETQYF. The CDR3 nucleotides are TGTGCCAGCAGCCAAGATTACCACCACCGAGAGACCCAGTACTTC.

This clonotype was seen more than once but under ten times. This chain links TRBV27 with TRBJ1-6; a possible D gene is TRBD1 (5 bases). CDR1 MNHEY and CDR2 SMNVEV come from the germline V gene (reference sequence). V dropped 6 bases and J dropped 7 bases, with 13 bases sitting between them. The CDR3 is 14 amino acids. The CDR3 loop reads CASRTDLSNSPLHF. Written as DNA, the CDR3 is TGTGCCAGCAGGACAGACCTCTCGAATTCACCCCTCCACTTT.

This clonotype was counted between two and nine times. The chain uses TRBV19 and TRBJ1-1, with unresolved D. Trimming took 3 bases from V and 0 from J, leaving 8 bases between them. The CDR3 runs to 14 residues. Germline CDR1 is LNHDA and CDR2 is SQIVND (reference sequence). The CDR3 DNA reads TGTGCCAGTAGTATGATGGAGCTGAACACTGAAGCTTTCTTT. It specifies CASSMMELNTEAFF.

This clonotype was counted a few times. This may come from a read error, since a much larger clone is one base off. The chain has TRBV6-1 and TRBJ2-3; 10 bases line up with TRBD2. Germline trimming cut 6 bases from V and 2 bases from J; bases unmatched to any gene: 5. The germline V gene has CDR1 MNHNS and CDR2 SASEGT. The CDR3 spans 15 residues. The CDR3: CASSPAGGNTDTQYF. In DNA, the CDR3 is TGTGCCAGCAGCCCAGCGGGGGGGAACACAGATACGCAGTATTTT.

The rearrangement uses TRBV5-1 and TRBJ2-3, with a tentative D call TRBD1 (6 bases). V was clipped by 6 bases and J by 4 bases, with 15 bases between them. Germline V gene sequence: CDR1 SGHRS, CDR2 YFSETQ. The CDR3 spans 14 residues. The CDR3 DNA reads TGCGCCAGCACCCGGGACACTTTGGCAGATACGCAGTATTTT. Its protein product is CASTRDTLADTQYF.